These 30 T cell receptor beta chains were all obtained from the same sample, sequenced in a study of beta chain features in type 1 diabetes. Sequenced material consisted of expressed TCRB transcripts (all of the isolated RNA was reverse transcribed). The repertoire was sequenced with immunoSEQ multiplex PCR; TCRdb's copy has only in-frame clones and lacks some. Of fewer than 900,000 clones in the sample, 17% were seen once. Sequenced: naive CD4+ T cells from blood. The receptors here all came from a woman aged 18-30 years in good health.

The sample holds a few counts of this clone. The rearrangement links TRBV7-2 to TRBJ2-7; no clear D. V was clipped by 3 bases and J by 2 bases, with 8 bases between them. The germline V gene has CDR1 SGHTA and CDR2 FQGNSA. The CDR3 totals 13 residues. Here the CDR3 DNA reads TGTGCCAGCAGCTTGCAGGTGACCTACGAGCAGTACTTC. Translated, it gives CASSLQVTYEQYF.

A few counts support this clone. The gene calls are TRBV29-1 and TRBJ2-3, with TRBD2 as a possible D gene (7 bases). Trimming cost V 6 bases and J 0 bases, with 16 bases left between them. In germline, CDR1 is SQVTM, CDR2 ANQGSEA. This CDR3 is built from 15 residues. CDR3 in DNA: TGCAGCGTGGGGAGGGGGACCACTAGCACAGATACGCAGTATTTT. It is translated as CSVGRGTTSTDTQYF.

J is TRBJ2-1 and V is TRBV7-2; the D is unclear. The germline V gene encodes CDR1 SGHTA and CDR2 FQGNSA. V lost 1 base and J 6 bases, leaving 13 bases between the germline ends. The CDR3 consists of 15 residues. The CDR3 sequence: CASSLEGRILNEQFF. The CDR3 DNA follows: TGTGCCAGCAGCTTAGAGGGCAGGATTCTCAATGAGCAGTTCTTC. The full variable domain, completed using reference TRBV7-2 and TRBJ2-1, is GAGVSQSPSNKVTEKGKDVELRCDPISGHTALYWYRQSLGQGLEFLIYFQGNSAPDKSGLPSDRFSAERTGGSVSTLTIQRTQQEDSAVYLCASSLEGRILNEQFFGPGTRLTVL.

This clone occurred a few times. V and J are TRBV7-8 and TRBJ2-3, with D perhaps matching TRBD2 (5 bases). Trimming shortened V by 5 bases and J by 4 bases, and 13 bases separated the two germline ends. This CDR3 is 14 amino acids long. The germline CDR1 and CDR2 sequences are SGHVS and FQNEAQ. CDR3 residues: CASSRGSRADTQYF. The CDR3 DNA sequence: TGTGCCAGCAGCCGAGGGAGCCGGGCAGATACGCAGTATTTT.

The V gene is TRBV5-4, the J gene TRBJ1-5, with 7 bases matching TRBD1. After removal of 4 bases from V and 4 bases from J, the junction contained 5 bases not matched to a gene. The CDR3 contains 14 residues. Per the germline V gene, CDR1 is SGHNT and CDR2 is YYREEE (reference sequence). CDR3 bases: TGTGCCAGCAGCCCTTACAGGGGAAATCAGCCCCAGCATTTT. Translated: CASSPYRGNQPQHF.

The V and J genes are TRBV9 and TRBJ1-2; TRBD1 might be the D (5 bases). V shed 4 bases and J shed 3 bases, with 19 bases lying between them. Looked up from germline, CDR1 is SGDLS and CDR2 is YYNGEE. The CDR3 extends over 16 amino acids. The CDR3 DNA follows: TGTGCCAGCAGCCCGACGACAGATCGCTTGGACTATGGCTACACCTTC. This translates into CASSPTTDRLDYGYTF.

In regard to this clone: A junction end diverges from the germline sequence, so it may reflect a read error. The chain combines TRBV20-1 with TRBJ2-7; no definite D call. Germline CDR1 DFQATT, CDR2 SNEGSKA (reference sequence). The CDR3 sequence is 11 residues long. The CDR3 spells CSARVPESRSF. For the CDR3, the DNA is TGCAGTGCTAGAGTCCCCGAGTCGAGATCCTTC.

V usage is TRBV28 and J usage is TRBJ2-5, with D possibly matching TRBD1 (5 bases). The CDR3 has 13 amino acids. The germline V and J ends were trimmed by 6 bases and 4 bases, with 12 bases remaining between them. CDR1 is MDHEN, CDR2 SYDVKM, per germline. CDR3 DNA sequence: TGTGCCAGCAGACAAACAGGAGCAGAGACCCAGTACTTC. This sequence encodes CASRQTGAETQYF.

This clone occurred once. One end of the junction does not line up with germline, which may come from a read error. The CDR3 DNA follows: TGTGCCAGCGGCCAAGGTGGAGAGGGTCGGCGGGGCTACGAGCAGTACTTC. Translated, it gives CASGQGGEGRRGYEQYF. This chain connects TRBV4-2 to TRBJ2-7; a possible D gene is TRBD2 (6 bases). The CDR3 spans 17 residues. CDR1 LGHNA and CDR2 YNFKEQ come from the germline V gene.

The chain employs TRBV27 and TRBJ1-4; a weak D match, TRBD1 (5 bases). In germline, CDR1 is MNHEY, CDR2 SMNVEV (reference sequence). V lost 7 bases to trimming and J lost 0 bases, with 15 bases between them. The length of the CDR3 is 16 residues. The CDR3 spells CASTSRGRTTNEKLFF. The CDR3 DNA reads as TGTGCCAGCACCTCGAGGGGAAGAACAACTAATGAAAAACTGTTTTTT.

This clone has a handful of counts. The chain links TRBV5-1 to TRBJ2-5; D unclear. V was cut by 0 bases and J by 7 bases, with 16 bases left in between. Germline loops: CDR1 SGHRS, CDR2 YFSETQ. The CDR3 length is 15 residues. Here the CDR3 reads CASSLAGRPLGTQYF. CDR3 nucleotide sequence: TGCGCCAGCAGCTTGGCGGGCCGCCCGCTCGGGACCCAGTACTTC.

The table lists this clone with a few counts. The chain recombines TRBV14 with TRBJ2-5; D remains ambiguous. Trimming removed 4 bases at V and 5 bases at J, with 11 bases between. This CDR3 is 13 amino acids long. Germline CDR1 SGHDN, CDR2 FVKESK. In nucleotides, the CDR3 is TGTGCCAGCAGCCGAAGAGTTGGGGAGACCCAGTACTTC. The encoded protein is CASSRRVGETQYF. Full variable domain (outside the CDR3, taken from reference TRBV14 and TRBJ2-5): EAGVTQFPSHSVIEKGQTVTLRCDPISGHDNLYWYRRVMGKEIKFLLHFVKESKQDESGMPNNRFLAERTGGTYSTLKVQPAELEDSGVYFCASSRRVGETQYFGPGTRLLVL.

This clone appeared a few times. CDR3 sequence (DNA): TGTGCCAGCAGCTTTGGAGCGGTCTCCTACAATGAGCAGTTCTTC. Protein sequence: CASSFGAVSYNEQFF. The genes are TRBV7-3 and TRBJ2-1, with a weak D call TRBD2 (5 bases). Trimming stripped 3 bases from V and 0 bases from J, with 9 bases between. CDR3 size: 15 residues. Germline V lookup: CDR1 SGHTA, CDR2 FQGTGA.

V gene TRBV19 combines with J gene TRBJ2-7; D call uncertain. Germline CDR1 reads LNHDA; CDR2 reads SQIVND (reference sequence). Trimming cost V 2 bases and J 0 bases, with 8 bases left between them. This CDR3 is built from 14 residues. Written as DNA, the CDR3 is TGTGCCAGTAGTATACTGCCGGGCTCCTACGAGCAGTACTTC. Encoded protein: CASSILPGSYEQYF. The whole variable domain, filled in from reference TRBV19 and TRBJ2-7, reads DGGITQSPKYLFRKEGQNVTLSCEQNLNHDAMYWYRQDPGQGLRLIYYSQIVNDFQKGDIAEGYSVSREKKESFPLTVTSAQKNPTAFYLCASSILPGSYEQYFGPGTRLTVT.

This chain links TRBV7-9 with TRBJ2-7; D perhaps matches TRBD2 (8 bases). Germline V gene lookup returns CDR1 SEHNR and CDR2 FQNEAQ (reference sequence). V was trimmed by 5 bases and J by 5 bases, leaving 31 bases between them. CDR3 size: 19 residues. The CDR3 here is CASSPGGIRAGVGKDEQYF. CDR3 coding DNA: TGTGCCAGCAGCCCAGGGGGAATTAGAGCGGGAGTGGGGAAAGACGAGCAGTACTTC.

V gene TRBV29-1 combines with J gene TRBJ2-5, with a weak D call TRBD1 (5 bases). Germline CDR1 SQVTM, CDR2 ANQGSEA. This CDR3 spans 14 amino acids. Trimming took 0 bases from V and 7 from J, leaving 15 bases between them. The CDR3 spells CSVEDHNRGGTQYF. The DNA for the CDR3 is TGCAGCGTTGAAGATCATAATAGGGGCGGGACCCAGTACTTC.

The chain combines TRBV19 with TRBJ2-5; 7 bases match TRBD1. CDR3 length: 13 residues. Losses at the gene ends were 5 bases for V and 7 bases for J; bases not matched to a gene: 7. Germline V gene lookup returns CDR1 LNHDA and CDR2 SQIVND (reference sequence). The chain's CDR3 is CASSSGQDGTQYF. CDR3 sequence (DNA): TGTGCCAGTAGTTCCGGACAGGACGGGACCCAGTACTTC.

This clone was detected only a few times. The chain combines TRBV15 with TRBJ2-7; 9 nucleotides line up with TRBD1. J lost 9 bases, V lost 0 bases, and 6 bases had no gene match. This CDR3 has 14 amino acids. CDR1 is LNHNV, CDR2 YYDKDF, per germline (reference sequence). The CDR3 DNA follows: TGTGCCACCAGCAGAGACCGAGGGACAGGGATGCAGTACTTC. Translated: CATSRDRGTGMQYF.

This sequence joins TRBV10-3 and TRBJ2-3; 7 bases map to TRBD1. The CDR3 length is 14 residues. Germline CDR1 ENHRY, CDR2 SYGVKD. V lost 11 bases, J lost 0 bases, and 8 bases stayed unmatched. The CDR3 region has the DNA TGTGCCGCCCGACAGGGTGGGAGCACAGATACGCAGTATTTT. Translation gives CAARQGGSTDTQYF.

The V call is TRBV18, the J call TRBJ2-3; D perhaps matches TRBD2 (7 bases). The length of the CDR3 is 15 residues. V was shortened by 4 bases and J by 3 bases, with 14 bases between the two germline ends. Germline V gene sequence: CDR1 KGHSH, CDR2 LQKENI. The CDR3 DNA reads as TGTGCCAGCTCACGGGGGGGCGGAGGAACAGATACGCAGTATTTT. It is translated as CASSRGGGGTDTQYF.

The V call is TRBV4-2, the J call TRBJ2-3; D is unresolved. CDR3 length: 14 amino acids. Germline V gene lookup returns CDR1 LGHNA and CDR2 YNFKEQ. V gave up 1 base and J gave up 4 bases, with 9 bases separating them. In DNA, the CDR3 is TGTGCCAGCAGCCAAGCCGGGTACGCAGATACGCAGTATTTT. It encodes CASSQAGYADTQYF.

The chain uses TRBV28 and TRBJ2-7, with a tentative D call TRBD1 (6 bases). The germline gives CDR1 MDHEN, CDR2 SYDVKM. V was cut by 7 bases and J by 2 bases, with 21 bases left in between. CDR3 size: 16 residues. The CDR3 DNA sequence: TGTGCCAGCACTCTTGGGGGCCTACCTTTAACCTACGAGCAGTACTTC. Translation: CASTLGGLPLTYEQYF.

Details on this clone: Other DNA sequences within the sample encode an identical CDR3. The chain carries TRBV7-2 and TRBJ2-2; D not certain. This CDR3 region has 14 residues. CDR1 and CDR2 from the germline V gene are SGHTA and FQGNSA. V lost 1 base to trimming and J lost 2 bases, with 5 bases between them. The CDR3 DNA is TGTGCCAGCAGCTTAGGTGGAAACACCGGGGAGCTGTTTTTT. Its translation is CASSLGGNTGELFF.

V and J are TRBV4-3 and TRBJ2-3; TRBD2 matches at 14 bases. The CDR3 runs 18 residues. The germline V gene encodes CDR1 LGHNA and CDR2 YSLEER. J lost 4 bases, V lost 1 base, and 7 bases had no gene match. Here the CDR3 reads CASSQVGLAGAGADTQYF. CDR3 DNA sequence: TGCGCCAGCAGCCAAGTGGGACTAGCGGGAGCGGGCGCAGATACGCAGTATTTT.

This clone has more than one count but fewer than ten. This CDR3 is also generated by other DNA sequences in the sample. V and J are TRBV7-2 and TRBJ1-1; D unresolved. Germline-derived CDR1 and CDR2 are SGHTA and FQGNSA. The CDR3 is 14 amino acids. V shed 5 bases and J shed 2 bases, with 12 bases lying between them. Here the CDR3 reads CASSPRRGNTEAFF. The DNA of the CDR3 is TGTGCCAGCAGCCCAAGACGGGGTAACACTGAAGCTTTCTTT.

This clone was counted once. The V gene is TRBV2, the J gene TRBJ1-1; the match to TRBD1 covers 9 bases. The CDR3 covers 15 residues. J lost 5 bases, V lost 2 bases, and 6 bases had no gene match. Germline V gene lookup returns CDR1 SNHLY and CDR2 FYNNEI. The chain's CDR3 is CASSEIQGAVTEAFF. In nucleotides, the CDR3 is TGTGCCAGCAGTGAAATACAGGGGGCGGTTACTGAAGCTTTCTTT.

This chain links TRBV29-1 with TRBJ2-3, with TRBD2 as a possible D gene (6 bases). Per the germline V gene, CDR1 is SQVTM and CDR2 is ANQGSEA. CDR3 length: 17 residues. The ends were cut back, 4 bases at V and 1 base at J, with 21 bases in the middle. The DNA of the CDR3 is TGCAGCGTTGTTGCCTCATACGGGGAGGTGGGCACAGATACGCAGTATTTT. It codes for CSVVASYGEVGTDTQYF.

In this sample, this clone turned up a few times. The chain is built from TRBV19 and TRBJ2-2; 14 bases map to TRBD2. Germline CDR1 LNHDA, CDR2 SQIVND (reference sequence). V shed 7 bases, J shed 0 bases, and the junction held 7 bases outside the gene matches. CDR3 length: 18 amino acids. This CDR3 reads CASTRGLAGGANTGELFF. The CDR3 nucleotides read TGTGCCAGTACCCGAGGACTAGCGGGAGGAGCGAACACCGGGGAGCTGTTTTTT.

In its sample, this clone was seen a few times. This chain links TRBV15 with TRBJ2-7; possible D gene TRBD1, 5 bases. Germline V lookup: CDR1 LNHNV, CDR2 YYDKDF (reference sequence). The V end lost 0 bases, the J end lost 3 bases, and 15 bases lay between the germline ends. This CDR3 comprises 16 residues. Here the CDR3 DNA reads TGTGCCACCAGCAGAGATAGTAGGGGCCCCCTCTACGAGCAGTACTTC. Amino acids: CATSRDSRGPLYEQYF.

The J gene is TRBJ2-2, the V gene TRBV19; weak D call: TRBD2 (6 bases). The V gene lost 1 base and the J gene lost 2 bases, with 11 bases spanning the gap. Germline values: CDR1 LNHDA, CDR2 SQIVND (reference sequence). The CDR3 loop spans 16 amino acids. CDR3 protein: CASSIVLADNTGELFF. The CDR3 DNA follows: TGTGCCAGTAGTATAGTACTAGCAGACAACACCGGGGAGCTGTTTTTT.